This T cell receptor beta chain appears in the sequencing data of a study of T cells in localized non-small cell lung cancer. Repertoires were generated with immunoSEQ multiplex PCR, while TCRdb's copy carries only in-frame clones and drops some. The sample lists 65,000 or so clones, around 81% occurring once. General observations from the study: Measurement of T cell clonality placed uninvolved adjacent lung highest, above the level in tumor. Sequencing, confined to only one tumor region, leaves heterogeneity possible. Blood T cell density predicted longer survival; adjacent-lung clonality, shorter.

This CDR3 has 14 amino acids. Trimming took off 7 bases at V and 4 bases at J, with 16 bases between the two ends. Germline V gene sequence: CDR1 SGDLS, CDR2 YYNGEE. This clone turned up a few times. Its antigen is currently unknown. The sequence was collected from a man aged 40 to 75 with stage II lung adenocarcinoma. This rearrangement joins TRBV9 to TRBJ2-3; maybe TRBD2 (5 bases). The sequencing here drew on PBMCs, taken before any cancer treatment. In DNA form, the CDR3 reads TGTGCCAGCTGCCGCCGGGATGGGGCAGATACGCAGTATTTT. Encoded protein: CASCRRDGADTQYF.